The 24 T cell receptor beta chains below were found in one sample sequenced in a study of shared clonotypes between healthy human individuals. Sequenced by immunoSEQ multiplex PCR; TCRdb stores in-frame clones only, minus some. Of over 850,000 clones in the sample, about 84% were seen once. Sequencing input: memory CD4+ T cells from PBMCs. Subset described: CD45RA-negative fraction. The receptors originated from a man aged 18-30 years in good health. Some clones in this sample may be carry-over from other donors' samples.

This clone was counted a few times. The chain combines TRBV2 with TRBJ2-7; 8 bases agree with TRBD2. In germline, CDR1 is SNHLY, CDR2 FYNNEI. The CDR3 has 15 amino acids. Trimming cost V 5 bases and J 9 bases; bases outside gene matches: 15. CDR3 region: CASSQYSGNLRGQYF. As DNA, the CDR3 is TGTGCCAGCAGTCAGTATAGCGGGAATTTACGAGGGCAGTACTTC.

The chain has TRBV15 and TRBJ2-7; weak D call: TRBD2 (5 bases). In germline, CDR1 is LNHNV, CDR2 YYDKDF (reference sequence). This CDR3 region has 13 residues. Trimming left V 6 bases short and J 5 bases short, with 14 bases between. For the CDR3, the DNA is TGTGCCACCAGACGGGCGGGTTCACACGAGCAGTACTTC. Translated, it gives CATRRAGSHEQYF. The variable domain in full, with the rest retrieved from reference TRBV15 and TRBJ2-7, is DAMVIQNPRYQVTQFGKPVTLSCSQTLNHNVMYWYQQKSSQAPKLLFHYYDKDFNNEADTPDNFQSRRPNTSFCFLDIRSPGLGDTAMYLCATRRAGSHEQYFGPGTRLTVT.

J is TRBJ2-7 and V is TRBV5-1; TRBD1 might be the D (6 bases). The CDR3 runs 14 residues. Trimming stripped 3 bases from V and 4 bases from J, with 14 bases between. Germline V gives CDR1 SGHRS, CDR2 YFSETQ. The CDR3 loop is CASSSQQGAYEQYF. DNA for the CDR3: TGCGCCAGCAGCTCTCAACAGGGTGCGTACGAGCAGTACTTC.

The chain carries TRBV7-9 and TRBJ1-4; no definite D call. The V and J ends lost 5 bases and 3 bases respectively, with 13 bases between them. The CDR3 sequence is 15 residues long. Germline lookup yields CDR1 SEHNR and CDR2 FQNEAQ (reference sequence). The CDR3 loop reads CASSLGSMANEKLFF. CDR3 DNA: TGTGCCAGCAGCCTCGGGTCGATGGCTAATGAAAAACTGTTTTTT.

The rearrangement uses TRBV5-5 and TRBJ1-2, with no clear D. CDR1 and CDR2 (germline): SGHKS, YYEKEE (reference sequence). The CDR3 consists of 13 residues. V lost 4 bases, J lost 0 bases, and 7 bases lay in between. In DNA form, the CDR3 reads TGTGCCAGCAGCGTGACCCCTAACTATGGCTACACCTTC. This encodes CASSVTPNYGYTF.

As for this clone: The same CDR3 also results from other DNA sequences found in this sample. The CDR3 here is CASSVGGETQYF. DNA for the CDR3: TGTGCCAGCAGTGTAGGGGGCGAGACCCAGTACTTC. The chain joins TRBV2 to TRBJ2-5; 7 bases are a match to TRBD1. V was pared by 4 bases and J by 5 bases, with 1 base of the junction left unmatched. This CDR3 has 12 residues. The V gene's germline CDR1 is SNHLY and CDR2 FYNNEI.

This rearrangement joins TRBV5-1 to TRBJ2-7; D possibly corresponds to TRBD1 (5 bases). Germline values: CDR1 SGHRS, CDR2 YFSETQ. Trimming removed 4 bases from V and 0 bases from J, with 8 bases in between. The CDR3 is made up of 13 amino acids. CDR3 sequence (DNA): TGCGCCAGCAGCCGTCAGGGCTCCTACGAGCAGTACTTC. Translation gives CASSRQGSYEQYF.

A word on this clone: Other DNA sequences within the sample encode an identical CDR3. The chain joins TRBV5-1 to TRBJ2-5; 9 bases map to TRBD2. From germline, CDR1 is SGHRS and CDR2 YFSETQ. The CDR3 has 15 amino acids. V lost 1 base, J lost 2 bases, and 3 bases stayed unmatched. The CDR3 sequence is CASSLSLAGQETQYF. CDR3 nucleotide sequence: TGCGCCAGCAGCTTGAGTCTAGCGGGACAAGAGACCCAGTACTTC.

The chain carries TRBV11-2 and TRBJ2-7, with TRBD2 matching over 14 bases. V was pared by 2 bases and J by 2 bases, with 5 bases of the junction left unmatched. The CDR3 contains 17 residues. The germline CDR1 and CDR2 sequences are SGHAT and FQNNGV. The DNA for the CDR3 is TGTGCCAGCAGCTTACAGGGACTAGCGGGAGACCCCTACGAGCAGTACTTC. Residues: CASSLQGLAGDPYEQYF.

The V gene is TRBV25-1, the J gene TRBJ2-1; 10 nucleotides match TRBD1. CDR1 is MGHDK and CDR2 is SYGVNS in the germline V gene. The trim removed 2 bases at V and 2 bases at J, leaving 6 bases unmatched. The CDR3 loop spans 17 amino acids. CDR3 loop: CASSEGWDRGTYNEQFF. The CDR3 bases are TGTGCCAGCAGTGAAGGGTGGGACAGGGGAACCTACAATGAGCAGTTCTTC. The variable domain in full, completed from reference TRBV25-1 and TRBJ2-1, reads EADIYQTPRYLVIGTGKKITLECSQTMGHDKMYWYQQDPGMELHLIHYSYGVNSTEKGDLSSESTVSRIRTEHFPLTLESARPSHTSQYLCASSEGWDRGTYNEQFFGPGTRLTVL.

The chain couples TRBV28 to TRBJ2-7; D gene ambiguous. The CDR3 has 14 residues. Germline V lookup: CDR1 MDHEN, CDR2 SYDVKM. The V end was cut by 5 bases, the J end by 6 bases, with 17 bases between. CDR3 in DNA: TGTGCCAGCAGTATAGGTCCCCCAACGGGCGAGCAGTACTTC. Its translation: CASSIGPPTGEQYF.

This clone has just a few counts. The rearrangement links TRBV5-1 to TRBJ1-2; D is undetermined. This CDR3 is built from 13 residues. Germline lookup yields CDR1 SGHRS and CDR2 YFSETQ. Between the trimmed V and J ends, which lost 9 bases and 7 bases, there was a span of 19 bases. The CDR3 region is CATGLDQSSGYTF. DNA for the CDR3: TGCGCCACCGGGCTGGACCAATCGAGTGGCTACACCTTC.

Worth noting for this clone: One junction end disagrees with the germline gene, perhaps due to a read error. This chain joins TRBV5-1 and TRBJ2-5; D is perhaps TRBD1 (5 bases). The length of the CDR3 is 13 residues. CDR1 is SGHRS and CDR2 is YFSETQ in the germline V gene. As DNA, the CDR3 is TGCGCCACCAGCAGGGCGCCTCAAGAGACCCAGTACTTC. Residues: CATSRAPQETQYF.

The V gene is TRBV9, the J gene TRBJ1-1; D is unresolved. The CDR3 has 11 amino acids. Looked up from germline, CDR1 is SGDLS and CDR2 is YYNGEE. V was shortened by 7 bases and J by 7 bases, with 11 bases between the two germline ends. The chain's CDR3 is CASVRSVEAFF. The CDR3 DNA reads TGTGCCAGCGTCCGATCCGTTGAAGCTTTCTTT.

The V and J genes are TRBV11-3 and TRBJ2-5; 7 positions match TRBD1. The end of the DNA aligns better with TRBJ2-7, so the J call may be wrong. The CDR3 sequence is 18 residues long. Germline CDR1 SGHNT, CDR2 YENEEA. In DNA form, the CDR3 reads TGTGCCAGCAGCTTAAAAACAGGGGATCGGGGAGACTCCTACGAGCAGTACTTC. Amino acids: CASSLKTGDRGDSYEQYF.

The CDR3 sequence: CASSQGAGVLFF. The CDR3 nucleotides read TGTGCCAGCAGCCAAGGAGCGGGAGTTCTGTTCTTC. The chain joins TRBV4-2 to TRBJ2-1, with TRBD2 matching 8 bases. The germline V gene has CDR1 LGHNA and CDR2 YNFKEQ. The V gene end was trimmed by 1 base and the J gene end by 15 bases; junction bases not matched to a gene: 5. The CDR3 has 12 residues.

The CDR3 nucleotides are TGTGCCAGCAGTCGACAGGGGACCGGGGAGCTGTTTTTT. This codes for CASSRQGTGELFF. The J gene is TRBJ2-2, the V gene TRBV5-5; 8 positions match TRBD1. Germline V CDR1 and CDR2: SGHKS, YYEKEE (reference sequence). The trim removed 5 bases at V and 5 bases at J, leaving 2 bases unmatched. The CDR3 extends over 13 amino acids. Based on the CDR3 plus reference TRBV5-5 and TRBJ2-2, the full variable domain is DAGVTQSPTHLIKTRGQQVTLRCSPISGHKSVSWYQQVLGQGPQFIFQYYEKEERGRGNFPDRFSARQFPNYSSELNVNALLLGDSALYLCASSRQGTGELFFGEGSRLTVL.

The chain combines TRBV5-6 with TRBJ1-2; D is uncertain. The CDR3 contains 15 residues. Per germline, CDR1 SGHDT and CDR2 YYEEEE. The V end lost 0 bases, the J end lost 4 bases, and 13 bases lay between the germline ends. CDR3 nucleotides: TGTGCCAGCAGCTTGGTTAAGGAGGGAGGCTATGGCTACACCTTC. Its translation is CASSLVKEGGYGYTF.

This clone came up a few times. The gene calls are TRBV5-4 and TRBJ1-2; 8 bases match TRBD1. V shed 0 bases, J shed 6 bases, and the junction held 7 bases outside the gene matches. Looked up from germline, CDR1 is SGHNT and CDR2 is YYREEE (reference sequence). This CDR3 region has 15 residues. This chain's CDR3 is CASSLVGRGPNGYTF. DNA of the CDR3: TGTGCCAGCAGCTTGGTTGGCAGGGGGCCCAATGGCTACACCTTC. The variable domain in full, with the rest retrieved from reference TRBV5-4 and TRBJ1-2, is ETGVTQSPTHLIKTRGQQVTLRCSSQSGHNTVSWYQQALGQGPQFIFQYYREEENGRGNFPPRFSGLQFPNYSSELNVNALELDDSALYLCASSLVGRGPNGYTFGSGTRLTVV.

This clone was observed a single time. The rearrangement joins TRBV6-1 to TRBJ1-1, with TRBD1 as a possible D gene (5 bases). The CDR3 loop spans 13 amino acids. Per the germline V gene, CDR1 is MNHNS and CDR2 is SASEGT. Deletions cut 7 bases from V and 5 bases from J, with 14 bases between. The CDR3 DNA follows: TGTGCCAGCAAGGGACCGCGGGGGACTGAAGCTTTCTTT. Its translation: CASKGPRGTEAFF.

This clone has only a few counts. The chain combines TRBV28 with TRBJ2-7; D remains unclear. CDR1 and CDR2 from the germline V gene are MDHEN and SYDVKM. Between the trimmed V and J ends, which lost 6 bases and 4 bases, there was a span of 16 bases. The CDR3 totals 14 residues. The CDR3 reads CASSPQAFLYEQYF. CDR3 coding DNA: TGTGCCAGCAGCCCCCAGGCCTTCCTATACGAGCAGTACTTC.

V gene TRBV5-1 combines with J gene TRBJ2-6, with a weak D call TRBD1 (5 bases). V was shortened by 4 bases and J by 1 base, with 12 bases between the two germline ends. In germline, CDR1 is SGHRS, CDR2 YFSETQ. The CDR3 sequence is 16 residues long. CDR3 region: CASSPTVMSGANVLTF. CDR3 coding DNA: TGCGCCAGCAGCCCGACAGTTATGTCTGGGGCCAACGTCCTGACTTTC.

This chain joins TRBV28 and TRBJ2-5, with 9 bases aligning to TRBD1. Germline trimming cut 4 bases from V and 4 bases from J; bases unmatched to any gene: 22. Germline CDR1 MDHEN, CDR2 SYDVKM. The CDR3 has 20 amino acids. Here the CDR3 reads CASSWDVYLGQGRARETQYF. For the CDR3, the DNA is TGTGCCAGCAGTTGGGATGTCTATCTGGGACAGGGCAGGGCCCGAGAGACCCAGTACTTC.

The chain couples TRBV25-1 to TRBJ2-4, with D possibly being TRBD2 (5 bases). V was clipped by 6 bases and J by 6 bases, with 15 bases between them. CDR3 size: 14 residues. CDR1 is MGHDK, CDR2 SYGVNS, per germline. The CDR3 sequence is CASRDSLSANIQYF. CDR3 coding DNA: TGTGCCAGCAGGGACTCCTTATCCGCAAACATTCAGTACTTC.